The 8 T cell receptor beta chains presented below share a single source sample, sequenced in a study of blood T cells in healthy people across ages. Then a second PCR, running about 6 to 11 cycles, was carried out with a sample-barcoded 5' primer and a J-beta primer mix. MiXCR, applied by TCRdb to the 5' RACE reads, yields one record per CDR3 protein. This sample has about 1.6 million distinct CDR3 sequences; about 31% occur once, and the top ten carry around 11%. Sequenced sample: blood. All receptors come from a woman in her twenties or thirties in good health.

This clonotype was picked up one time. Since a much larger clone is just one base distant, this may be a read error. V is TRBV9 and J is TRBJ2-3; the D is unclear. The CDR3 runs 16 residues. Trimming took 0 bases from V and 3 from J, leaving 14 bases between them. CDR1 is SGDLS, CDR2 YYNGEE, per germline. The CDR3 coding sequence is TGTGCCAGCAGCGTAGGGGATTCCTGGTGGACAGATACGCAGTATTTT. Amino acids: CASSVGDSWWTDTQYF.

This clonotype was recorded a few times. The rearrangement uses TRBV20-1 and TRBJ1-1; perhaps TRBD1 as D (5 bases). From germline, CDR1 is DFQATT and CDR2 SNEGSKA (reference sequence). The CDR3 loop spans 15 amino acids. Between the trimmed V and J ends, which lost 6 bases and 2 bases, there was a span of 19 bases. The CDR3 DNA reads as TGCAGTGCCGAAGGGCTAGGGGTTGGCAACACTGAAGCTTTCTTT. Protein sequence: CSAEGLGVGNTEAFF.

This clonotype was detected a few times. Since a much larger clone is just one base distant, this may be a read error. DNA of the CDR3: TGTGCCAGCGGTGAAGAGACAGGGAACTACGAGCAGTACTTC. This sequence encodes CASGEETGNYEQYF. The chain recombines TRBV2 with TRBJ2-7; 7 nucleotides match TRBD1. Germline V gene lookup returns CDR1 SNHLY and CDR2 FYNNEI. The CDR3 length is 14 residues.

With regard to this clonotype: A much more abundant neighbour one base away suggests this may be a read error. The J gene is TRBJ2-3, the V gene TRBV20-1; D ambiguous. This CDR3 has 15 amino acids. Germline CDR1 is DFQATT and CDR2 is SNEGSKA (reference sequence). The germline V and J ends were trimmed by 5 bases and 0 bases, with 15 bases remaining between them. CDR3 sequence (DNA): TGCAGTGCTTCACCCGGCTGGTCTAGCACAGATACGCAGTATTTT. Amino acids: CSASPGWSSTDTQYF.

This sequence joins TRBV28 and TRBJ1-5; a weak D match, TRBD1 (5 bases). Trimming took 3 bases from V and 9 from J, leaving 12 bases between them. CDR1 and CDR2 from the germline V gene are MDHEN and SYDVKM. This CDR3 comprises 13 residues. CDR3 sequence reads: CASSFSAGGPQHF. The CDR3 DNA reads TGTGCCAGCAGTTTTAGCGCCGGGGGGCCCCAGCATTTT.

The chain is built from TRBV5-1 and TRBJ2-5; weak D call: TRBD2 (6 bases). The J call is doubtful: the DNA matches TRBJ2-7 better. There are 15 residues in the CDR3. Germline values: CDR1 SGHRS, CDR2 YFSETQ. The DNA of the CDR3 is TGCGCCAGCTCCCAAGAGTTAGCGGTGGGCTACGAGCAGTACTTC. Its protein product is CASSQELAVGYEQYF.

V is TRBV27 and J is TRBJ1-4, with a possible D match to TRBD1 (5 bases). V was clipped by 2 bases and J by 7 bases, with 11 bases between them. Germline V gene sequence: CDR1 MNHEY, CDR2 SMNVEV (reference sequence). This CDR3 comprises 14 residues. This CDR3 is CASSLIGAGEKLFF. The CDR3 bases are TGTGCCAGCAGTTTAATCGGGGCCGGTGAAAAACTGTTTTTT.

The CDR3 coding sequence is TGCGCCAGCAACCATAAACAGGGGGGTCAGCCCCAGCATTTT. Its protein is CASNHKQGGQPQHF. The chain links TRBV4-1 to TRBJ1-5; 8 nucleotides match TRBD1. The CDR3 spans 14 residues. V shed 7 bases and J 6 bases; nucleotides not matched to a gene: 8. Per germline, CDR1 MGHRA and CDR2 YSYEKL.